This paragraph covers one T cell receptor (beta chain) sequence. This sample was taken from a study of blood T cells in healthy people across ages. The CDR3 covers 15 residues. The junction had 6 bases not matched to a gene; V was cut back by 6 bases and J by 4 bases. The use of a sample-barcoded 5' primer and a J-beta primer mix characterized a second PCR of about 6 to 11 cycles. In TCRdb, the 5' RACE reads were re-called with MiXCR into one record per CDR3 protein. The table has some 850,000 distinct CDR3 sequences, about 26% seen once. This sample also appeared in a second study, on T cells of mothers and their children.

Sequenced material: blood. This rearrangement joins TRBV12-3 or TRBV12-4 to TRBJ2-2; TRBD1 matches 9 bases. This receptor was obtained from a boy aged 5-17 years in good health. The CDR3 region has the DNA TGTGCCAGCAGACCCGGGACAGGGATCACCGGGGAGCTGTTTTTT. It codes for CASRPGTGITGELFF.